This TCR beta chain was sequenced for a study of OX40 agonist ivuxolimab in advanced cancers. Study in general: Across the patients, intravenous ivuxolimab was delivered every 2 weeks at 0.01 to 10 mg/kg. Study-level findings and limits: Low normalized clonal expansion also occurred in some nonresponding patients.

V lost 6 bases, J lost 6 bases, and 12 bases lay in between. Germline-derived CDR1 and CDR2 are SNHLY and FYNNEI. The CDR3 covers 12 residues. Sequencing was performed with immunoSEQ multiplex PCR; in TCRdb, only in-frame clones are kept and a portion is missing. This sample has just over 60,000 clones, with about 90% found just once. Autoimmune disease history or systemic immunosuppression excluded patients. In the case of this clone: As yet, its antigen is unknown.

V is TRBV2 and J is TRBJ2-7; D is tentatively TRBD1 or TRBD2 (6 bases each). The sequence was obtained from an adult with an advanced solid tumor such as melanoma, head and neck, liver or kidney cancer. The source was CD4+ or CD8+ T cells sorted from blood, collected in a trial of the OX40 agonist ivuxolimab. CDR3 DNA sequence: TGTGCCAGCAGAGAGGGGGGAACCGAGCAGTACTTC. This translates into CASREGGTEQYF. The variable domain in full, with the rest retrieved from reference TRBV2 and TRBJ2-7, is EPEVTQTPSHQVTQMGQEVILRCVPISNHLYFYWYRQILGQKVEFLVSFYNNEISEKSEIFDDQFSVERPDGSNFTLKIRSTKLEDSAMYFCASREGGTEQYFGPGTRLTVT.